This T cell receptor beta chain originates from a study of post-analysis software for immune sequencing data. Overall study context: Courses of disease covered relapsing-remitting, secondary progressive and progressive-relapsing multiple sclerosis.

Each TCR beta cDNA library carried unique molecular identifiers. Each CDR3 protein is one row after TCRdb ran MiXCR on the PCR reads. The sample lists hundreds of thousands of distinct CDR3 sequences; about 60% were seen once. Notes on the study in general: When patients were compared with controls, 5 or 6 TRBV segments were more frequent, TRBV5-6, TRBV5-1 and TRBV20-1 among them. A significant reduction in normalized Chao1 diversity was observed in multiple sclerosis patients versus controls.

To note about this clonotype: Its antigen remains unknown.

V was trimmed by 0 bases and J by 6 bases, leaving 12 bases between them. The germline CDR1 and CDR2 sequences are LNHNV and YYDKDF (reference sequence). The CDR3 sequence is 14 residues long. The material sequenced was blood. The clonotype comes from a girl under 10 years old with multiple sclerosis. The chain has TRBV15 and TRBJ2-7, with D possibly TRBD1 on 6 matching bases. Written as DNA, the CDR3 is TGTGCCACCAGCAGAGATCTGGGACACTCCGAGCAGTACTTC. It yields the protein CATSRDLGHSEQYF. The full variable domain, rest sourced from reference TRBV15 and TRBJ2-7, is DAMVIQNPRYQVTQFGKPVTLSCSQTLNHNVMYWYQQKSSQAPKLLFHYYDKDFNNEADTPDNFQSRRPNTSFCFLDIRSPGLGDTAMYLCATSRDLGHSEQYFGPGTRLTVT.